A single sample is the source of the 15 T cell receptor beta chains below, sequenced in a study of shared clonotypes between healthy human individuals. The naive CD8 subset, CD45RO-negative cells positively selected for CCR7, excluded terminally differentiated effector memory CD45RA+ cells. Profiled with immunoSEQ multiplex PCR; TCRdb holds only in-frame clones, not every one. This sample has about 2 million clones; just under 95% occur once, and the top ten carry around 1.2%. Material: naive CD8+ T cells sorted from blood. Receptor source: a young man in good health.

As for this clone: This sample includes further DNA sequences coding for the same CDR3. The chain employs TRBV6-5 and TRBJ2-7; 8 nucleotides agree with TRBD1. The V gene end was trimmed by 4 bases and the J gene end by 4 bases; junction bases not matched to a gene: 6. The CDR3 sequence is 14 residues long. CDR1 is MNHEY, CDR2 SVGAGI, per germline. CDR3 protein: CASSSGQGGYEQYF. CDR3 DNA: TGTGCCAGCAGTTCCGGACAGGGTGGGTACGAGCAGTACTTC.

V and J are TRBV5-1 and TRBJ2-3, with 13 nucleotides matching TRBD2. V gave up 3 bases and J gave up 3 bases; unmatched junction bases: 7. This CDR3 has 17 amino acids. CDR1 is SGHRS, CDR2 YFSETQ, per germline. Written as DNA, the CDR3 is TGCGCCAGCAGCTGGACTAGCGGGGGAGGGAAGACAGATACGCAGTATTTT. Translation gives CASSWTSGGGKTDTQYF.

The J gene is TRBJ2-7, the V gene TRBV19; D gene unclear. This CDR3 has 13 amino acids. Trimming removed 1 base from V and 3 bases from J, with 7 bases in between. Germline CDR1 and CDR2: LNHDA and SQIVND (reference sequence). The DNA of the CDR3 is TGTGCCAGTAGTATAGCGTGGGGCTACGAGCAGTACTTC. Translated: CASSIAWGYEQYF.

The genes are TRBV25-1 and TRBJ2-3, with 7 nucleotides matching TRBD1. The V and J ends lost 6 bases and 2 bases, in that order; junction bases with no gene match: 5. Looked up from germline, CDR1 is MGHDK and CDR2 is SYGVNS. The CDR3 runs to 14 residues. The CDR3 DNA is TGTGCCAGCAGCCCCGGGACAGTCACAGATACGCAGTATTTT. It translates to CASSPGTVTDTQYF. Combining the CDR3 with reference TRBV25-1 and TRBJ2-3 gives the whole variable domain EADIYQTPRYLVIGTGKKITLECSQTMGHDKMYWYQQDPGMELHLIHYSYGVNSTEKGDLSSESTVSRIRTEHFPLTLESARPSHTSQYLCASSPGTVTDTQYFGPGTRLTVL.

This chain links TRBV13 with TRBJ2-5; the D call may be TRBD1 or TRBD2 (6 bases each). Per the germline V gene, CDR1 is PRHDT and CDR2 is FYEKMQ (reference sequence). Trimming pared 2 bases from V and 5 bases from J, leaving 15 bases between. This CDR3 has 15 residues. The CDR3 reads CASSLYLGGRETQYF. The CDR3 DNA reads TGTGCCAGCAGCTTATACCTAGGGGGGCGGGAGACCCAGTACTTC.

The CDR3 DNA reads as TGCGCCAGCAGCTTGGGGGCCTTCCAAGAGACCCAGTACTTC. Its translation: CASSLGAFQETQYF. The rearrangement uses TRBV5-1 and TRBJ2-5, with D uncertain. In germline, CDR1 is SGHRS, CDR2 YFSETQ. The length of the CDR3 is 14 residues. V was pared by 0 bases and J by 1 base, with 7 bases between.

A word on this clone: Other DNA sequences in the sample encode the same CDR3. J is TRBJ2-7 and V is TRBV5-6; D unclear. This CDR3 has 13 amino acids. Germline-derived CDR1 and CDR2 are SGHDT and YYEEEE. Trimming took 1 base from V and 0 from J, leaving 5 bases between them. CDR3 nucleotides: TGTGCCAGCAGCTTGTATAACTCCTACGAGCAGTACTTC. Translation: CASSLYNSYEQYF.

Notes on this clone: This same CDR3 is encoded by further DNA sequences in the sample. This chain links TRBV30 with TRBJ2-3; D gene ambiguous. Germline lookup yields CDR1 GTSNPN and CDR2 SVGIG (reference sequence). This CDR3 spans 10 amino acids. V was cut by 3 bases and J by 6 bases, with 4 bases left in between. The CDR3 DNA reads TGTGCCTGGAGAGGCGATACGCAGTATTTT. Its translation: CAWRGDTQYF.

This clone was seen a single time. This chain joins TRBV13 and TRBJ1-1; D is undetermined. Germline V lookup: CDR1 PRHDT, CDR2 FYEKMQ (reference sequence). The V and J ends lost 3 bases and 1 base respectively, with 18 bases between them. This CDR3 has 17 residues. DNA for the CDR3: TGTGCCAGCAGCTTTACTTTCGCTCGGGGATCGAACACTGAAGCTTTCTTT. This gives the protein CASSFTFARGSNTEAFF.

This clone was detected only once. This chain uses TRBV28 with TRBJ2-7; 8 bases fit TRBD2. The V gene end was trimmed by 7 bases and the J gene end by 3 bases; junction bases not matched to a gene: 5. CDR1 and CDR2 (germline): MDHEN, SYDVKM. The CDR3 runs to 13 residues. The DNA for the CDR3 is TGTGCCAGCAATGTAGCGGGGAGCTACGAGCAGTACTTC. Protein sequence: CASNVAGSYEQYF.

The CDR3 sequence: CASSLAEVTGNTEAFF. The DNA for the CDR3 is TGTGCCAGCAGCTTGGCCGAGGTGACAGGGAACACTGAAGCTTTCTTT. The chain carries TRBV5-5 and TRBJ1-1, with D possibly being TRBD1 (6 bases). Trimming left V 0 bases short and J 1 base short, with 13 bases between. CDR1 is SGHKS and CDR2 is YYEKEE in the germline V gene (reference sequence). The CDR3 totals 16 residues.

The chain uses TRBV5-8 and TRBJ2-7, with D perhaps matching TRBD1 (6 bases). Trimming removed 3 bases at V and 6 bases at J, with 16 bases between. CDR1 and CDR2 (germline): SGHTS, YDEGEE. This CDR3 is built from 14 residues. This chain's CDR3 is CASSWGQLAGEQYF. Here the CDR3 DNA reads TGTGCCAGCAGCTGGGGACAATTGGCGGGCGAGCAGTACTTC.

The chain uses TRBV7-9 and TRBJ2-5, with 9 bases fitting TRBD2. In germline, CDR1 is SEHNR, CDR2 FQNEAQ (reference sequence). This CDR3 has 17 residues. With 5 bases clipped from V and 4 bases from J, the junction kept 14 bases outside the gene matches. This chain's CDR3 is CASSVSSGEPRGETQYF. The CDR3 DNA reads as TGTGCCAGCAGCGTATCTAGCGGGGAACCCCGCGGAGAGACCCAGTACTTC.

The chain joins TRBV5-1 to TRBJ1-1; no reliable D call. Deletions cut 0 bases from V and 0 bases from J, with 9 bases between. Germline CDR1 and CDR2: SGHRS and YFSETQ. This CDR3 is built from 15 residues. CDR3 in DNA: TGCGCCAGCAGCTTGGTTGGAGTTGTGAACACTGAAGCTTTCTTT. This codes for CASSLVGVVNTEAFF.

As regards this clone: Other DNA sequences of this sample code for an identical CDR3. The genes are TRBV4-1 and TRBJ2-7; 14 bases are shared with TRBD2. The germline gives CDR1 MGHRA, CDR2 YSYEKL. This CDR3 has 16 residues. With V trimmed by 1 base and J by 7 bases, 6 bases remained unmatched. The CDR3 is CASSQVPGLAGVEQYF. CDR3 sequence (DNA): TGCGCCAGCAGCCAAGTCCCGGGACTAGCGGGAGTTGAGCAGTACTTC.